Sequencing of this TCR beta chain was carried out in a study of blood T cells in healthy people across ages. Study-level findings and limits: TCR beta diversity, measured per million T cells, fell in a roughly linear way with age.

A second about 6 to 12 cycle PCR used barcoded and J-beta primers. One entry per CDR3 protein, called by TCRdb with MiXCR from the 5' RACE reads. The sample has around 1.5 million distinct CDR3 sequences, 30% to 40% seen once. Researchers collected 7.5 to 10 milliliters of peripheral blood from every single donor. This CDR3 has 13 amino acids. V shed 8 bases and J shed 0 bases, with 10 bases lying between them. The germline CDR1 and CDR2 sequences are MNHNS and SASEGT. Worth noting for this clonotype: Its antigen remains unidentified.

Specimen: blood. This TCR came from a woman in her 30s in good health. This chain connects TRBV6-1 to TRBJ1-1; TRBD1 is a possible D gene (5 bases). CDR3 region: CASLGDLNTEAFF. CDR3 bases: TGTGCCAGCTTGGGGGACCTGAACACTGAAGCTTTCTTT.